This T cell receptor beta chain was recorded in a study of CD8+CD57+ T cells in acquired aplastic anemia. Looking at the study overall: The mean DNA yield obtained from sorted CD4+ and CD8+ cells came to about 3 ug. Study-wide findings and caveats: About 28 sequences, all CD8+ CDR3, were shared between patients and controls.

Using genomic DNA as the template, TCR beta VDJ and CDR3 profiling was carried out. A single record per CDR3 protein comes from TCRdb applying MiXCR to the reads. The repertoire has approximately 200,000 distinct CDR3 sequences, under 65% of them found once; the top ten carry around 32%. A word on this clonotype: Its antigen is still unknown.

Germline assignment: CDR1 LNHDA and CDR2 SQIVND (reference sequence). Trimming removed 3 bases from V and 2 bases from J, with 11 bases in between. The CDR3 extends over 14 amino acids. Sequencing input: sorted CD4+, CD8+, or CD8+CD57+ T cells (not recorded which) from PBMCs. The receptor was isolated from a human donor in good health. This chain connects TRBV19 to TRBJ2-7; D perhaps matches TRBD2 (7 bases). The DNA of the CDR3 is TGTGCCAGTAGTATTGCGGGGGCCACCTACGAGCAGTACTTC. Protein: CASSIAGATYEQYF.